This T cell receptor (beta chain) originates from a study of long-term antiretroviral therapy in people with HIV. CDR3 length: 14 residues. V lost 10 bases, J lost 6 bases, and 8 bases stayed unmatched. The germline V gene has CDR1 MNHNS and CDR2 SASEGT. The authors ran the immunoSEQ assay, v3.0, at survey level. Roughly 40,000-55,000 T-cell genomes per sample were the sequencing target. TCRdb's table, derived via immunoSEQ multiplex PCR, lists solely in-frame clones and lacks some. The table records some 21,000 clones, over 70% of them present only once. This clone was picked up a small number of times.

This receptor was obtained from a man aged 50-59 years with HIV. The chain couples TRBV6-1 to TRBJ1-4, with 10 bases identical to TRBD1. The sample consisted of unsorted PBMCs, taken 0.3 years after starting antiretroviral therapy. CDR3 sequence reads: CATIPGQGYEKLFF. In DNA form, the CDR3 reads TGTGCCACGATACCGGGACAGGGGTATGAAAAACTGTTTTTT.